Only one count was recorded for the clone carrying this TCR beta chain. This sample stems from a study of blood T cell repertoires in COVID-19. Profiled with immunoSEQ multiplex PCR; TCRdb holds only in-frame clones, not every one. This sample carries about 120,000 clones, less than 90% of them seen once, and the ten largest clones take 25% to 30%. V was trimmed by 5 bases and J by 5 bases, leaving 13 bases between them. Looked up from germline, CDR1 is SQVTM and CDR2 is ANQGSEA. This CDR3 has 13 amino acids. The chain uses TRBV29-1 and TRBJ2-4; no clear D gene. This TCR was sampled from a woman at least 80 years old with acute or convalescent COVID-19. The specimen sequenced was peripheral blood. As DNA, the CDR3 is TGCAGCGTTCTCCGGGTCCCCCAAAACATTCAGTACTTC. It translates to CSVLRVPQNIQYF.